The clone carrying this T cell receptor beta chain appeared many times. The DNA is omitted, as the CDR3 cannot be located on it reliably, and the CDR3 follows TCRdb's listing. Generated by immunoSEQ multiplex PCR, the TCRdb table keeps only in-frame clones and is missing some. This sample yields about 200,000 clones, of which 80% are seen a single time; 9.5% to 15% belongs to the top ten. The record originates from a study of blood T cell repertoires in COVID-19. Background on the study: Acute-phase and convalescent COVID-19 samples originated in the United States, Italy and Spain. T cells, B-cell-depleted T cells, or PBMCs supplied cDNA or gDNA.

Germline V gene data show CDR1 as SGHRS and CDR2 as YFSETQ. The CDR3 spans 18 residues, counting both ends. Material for sequencing was peripheral blood. The receptor comes from a human donor in a cohort sampled during active COVID-19. The gene calls are TRBV5-1 and TRBJ2-7; the table's D call of TRBD2 was not tested on the DNA. This CDR3 reads CASSFRVKRVAGGALKYF.